Each of the 8 T cell receptor beta chains below was sequenced from the same sample in a study of cytomegalovirus exposure and HLA in healthy donors. It was with 60 Vbeta and 13 Jbeta primers that the PCR ran. Only in-frame clones appear in the TCRdb table, and some are missing; sequencing was by immunoSEQ multiplex PCR. The sample carries 150,000 or so clones, 75% to 80% recorded once. Source material: PBMCs. These receptors originate from a woman between 40 and 55 years old in good health and CMV-seronegative.

The chain carries TRBV9 and TRBJ2-5; maybe TRBD1 (5 bases). The V gene's germline CDR1 is SGDLS and CDR2 YYNGEE. This CDR3 comprises 17 residues. With 0 bases removed from V and 3 bases from J, the gap between germline ends came to 18 bases. The CDR3 spells CASSVDGRVRAKETQYF. The CDR3 DNA follows: TGTGCCAGCAGCGTAGATGGCCGGGTCAGGGCTAAAGAGACCCAGTACTTC.

The V and J genes are TRBV2 and TRBJ2-7, with TRBD2 matching 13 bases. Germline V gene lookup returns CDR1 SNHLY and CDR2 FYNNEI. This CDR3 region has 17 residues. Germline trimming cut 2 bases from V and 3 bases from J; bases unmatched to any gene: 7. In DNA, the CDR3 is TGTGCCAGCAGTGAAATTACTAGCGGGGGGGTTATCTACGAGCAGTACTTC. It specifies CASSEITSGGVIYEQYF.

The rearrangement uses TRBV7-3 and TRBJ1-6, with D possibly being TRBD1 (5 bases). The CDR3 runs 13 residues. V gave up 6 bases and J gave up 10 bases, with 13 bases separating them. Germline CDR1 is SGHTA and CDR2 is FQGTGA. CDR3 nucleotide sequence: TGTGCCAGCAGTCAAGATAGGGGCTCACCCCTCCACTTT. Its protein product is CASSQDRGSPLHF.

This clone has a handful of counts. In nucleotides, the CDR3 is TGCGCCAGCAGCTCAGGGGCGGCCGATACGCAGTATTTT. This sequence encodes CASSSGAADTQYF. The V and J genes are TRBV5-1 and TRBJ2-3; tentatively, D is TRBD1 (6 bases). Trimming removed 3 bases from V and 6 bases from J, with 11 bases in between. The CDR3 extends over 13 amino acids. Germline V gene data show CDR1 as SGHRS and CDR2 as YFSETQ.

J is TRBJ1-1 and V is TRBV6-1; the D gene is possibly TRBD1 (6 bases). The CDR3 extends over 13 amino acids. Trimming removed 7 bases from V and 1 base from J, with 10 bases in between. CDR1 is MNHNS and CDR2 is SASEGT in the germline V gene. The CDR3 bases are TGTGCCAGCACATCAGGGGCGAACACTGAAGCTTTCTTT. Amino acid sequence: CASTSGANTEAFF.

This clone was counted a few times. The genes are TRBV4-1 and TRBJ1-2; 8 bases match TRBD1. V lost 3 bases to trimming and J lost 4 bases; unmatched junction nucleotides: 4. Germline loops: CDR1 MGHRA, CDR2 YSYEKL. The CDR3 contains 14 residues. The CDR3 sequence is CASSHRDRSYGYTF. In nucleotides, the CDR3 is TGCGCCAGCAGCCACCGGGACAGGAGCTATGGCTACACCTTC.

This clone was picked up a small number of times. This sequence joins TRBV27 and TRBJ2-3, with D possibly being TRBD2 (7 bases). V lost 5 bases to trimming and J lost 4 bases, with 22 bases between them. This CDR3 region has 17 residues. Germline assignment: CDR1 MNHEY and CDR2 SMNVEV (reference sequence). DNA for the CDR3: TGTGCCAGCAGTCCATGGGCTCGGCGGGGGCCGTCAGATACGCAGTATTTT. Protein: CASSPWARRGPSDTQYF.

V usage is TRBV19 and J usage is TRBJ1-5, with 7 bases that match TRBD1. The V and J ends lost 5 bases and 3 bases, in that order; junction bases with no gene match: 7. This CDR3 is built from 15 residues. Per germline, CDR1 LNHDA and CDR2 SQIVND (reference sequence). The CDR3, as DNA: TGTGCCAGTAGTGGGCCAGGGGGTACCAATCAGCCCCAGCATTTT. This gives the protein CASSGPGGTNQPQHF.